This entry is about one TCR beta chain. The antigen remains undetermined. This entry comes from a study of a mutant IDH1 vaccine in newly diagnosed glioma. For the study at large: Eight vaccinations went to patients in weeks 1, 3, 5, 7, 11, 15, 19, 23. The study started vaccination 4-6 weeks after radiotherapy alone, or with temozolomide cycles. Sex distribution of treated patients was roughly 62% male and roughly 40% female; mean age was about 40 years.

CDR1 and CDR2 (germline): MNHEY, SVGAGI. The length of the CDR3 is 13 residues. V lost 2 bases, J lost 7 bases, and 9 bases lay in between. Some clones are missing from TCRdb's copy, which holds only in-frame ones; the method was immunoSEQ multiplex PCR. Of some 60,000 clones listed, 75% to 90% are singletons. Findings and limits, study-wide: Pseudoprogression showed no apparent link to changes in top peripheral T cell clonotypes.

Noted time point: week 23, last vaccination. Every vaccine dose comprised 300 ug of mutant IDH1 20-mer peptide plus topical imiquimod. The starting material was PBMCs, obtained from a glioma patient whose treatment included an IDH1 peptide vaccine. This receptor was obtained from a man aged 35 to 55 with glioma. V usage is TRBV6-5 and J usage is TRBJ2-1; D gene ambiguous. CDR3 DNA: TGTGCCAGCAGTTACGGGCAGCTTAATGAGCAGTTCTTC. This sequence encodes CASSYGQLNEQFF.